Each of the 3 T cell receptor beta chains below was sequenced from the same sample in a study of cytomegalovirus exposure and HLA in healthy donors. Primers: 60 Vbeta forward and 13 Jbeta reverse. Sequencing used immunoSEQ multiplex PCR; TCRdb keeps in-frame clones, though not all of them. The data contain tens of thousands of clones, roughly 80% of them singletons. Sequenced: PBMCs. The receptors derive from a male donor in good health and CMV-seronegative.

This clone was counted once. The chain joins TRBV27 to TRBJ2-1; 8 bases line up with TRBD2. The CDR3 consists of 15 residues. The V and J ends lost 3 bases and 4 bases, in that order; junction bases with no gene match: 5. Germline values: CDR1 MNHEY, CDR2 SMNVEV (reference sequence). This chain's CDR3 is CASSFAGGVYNEQFF. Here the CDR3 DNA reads TGTGCCAGCAGTTTTGCGGGGGGCGTTTACAATGAGCAGTTCTTC.

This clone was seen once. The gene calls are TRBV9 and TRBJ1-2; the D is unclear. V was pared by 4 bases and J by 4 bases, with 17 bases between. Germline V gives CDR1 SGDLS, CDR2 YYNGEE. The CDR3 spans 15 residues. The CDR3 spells CASSRLRRGIYGYTF. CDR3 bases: TGTGCCAGCAGCCGACTTCGTCGGGGAATCTATGGCTACACCTTC.

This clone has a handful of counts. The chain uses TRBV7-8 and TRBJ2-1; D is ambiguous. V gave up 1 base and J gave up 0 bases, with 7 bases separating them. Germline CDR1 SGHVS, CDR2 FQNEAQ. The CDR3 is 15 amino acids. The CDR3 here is CASSLDSGSYNEQFF. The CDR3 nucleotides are TGTGCCAGCAGCTTAGACTCGGGCTCCTACAATGAGCAGTTCTTC.